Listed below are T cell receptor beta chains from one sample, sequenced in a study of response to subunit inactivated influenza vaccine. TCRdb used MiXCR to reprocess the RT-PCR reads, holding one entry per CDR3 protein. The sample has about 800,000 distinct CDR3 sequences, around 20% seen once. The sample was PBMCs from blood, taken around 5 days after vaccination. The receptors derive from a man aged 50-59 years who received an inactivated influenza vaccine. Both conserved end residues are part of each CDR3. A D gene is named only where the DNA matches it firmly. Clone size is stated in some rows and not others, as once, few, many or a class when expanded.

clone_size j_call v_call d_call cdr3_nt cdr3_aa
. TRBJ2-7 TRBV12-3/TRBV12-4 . TGTGCCAGCCGCCAAACACAGGGGGAGGGATACGAGCAGTACTTC CASRQTQGEGYEQYF
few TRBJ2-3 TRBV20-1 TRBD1 TGCAGTGCTAGACCCCAGGACAGGCTCACAGATACGCAGTATTTT CSARPQDRLTDTQYF
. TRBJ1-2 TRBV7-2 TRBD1 TGTGCCATCACACCGCAGGGGGCTGGAGGCTACACCTTC CAITPQGAGGYTF
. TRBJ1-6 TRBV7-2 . TGTGCCAGCAGCTTAAGACCAGGGAATAATTCACCCCTCCACTTT CASSLRPGNNSPLHF
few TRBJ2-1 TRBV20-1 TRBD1 TGCAGTGCTCTCAGGGGGAATGAGCAGTTCTTC CSALRGNEQFF
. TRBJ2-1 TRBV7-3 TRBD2 TGTGCCAGCAGCCCAAGGGGAGGGCCGGTCAATGAGCAGTTCTTC CASSPRGGPVNEQFF
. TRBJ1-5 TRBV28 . TGTGCCAGCAGTTGGCCGACAGAGGGGTTTGAGCCCCAGCATTTT CASSWPTEGFEPQHF
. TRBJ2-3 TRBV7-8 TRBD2 TGTGCCAGCAGCTTAGTGTGGACTAGCGGGGGCACAGATACGCAGTATTTT CASSLVWTSGGTDTQYF
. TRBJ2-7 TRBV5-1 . TGCGCCAGCAGCCCGCTTGACAGTACCTCCTACGAGCAGTACTTC CASSPLDSTSYEQYF
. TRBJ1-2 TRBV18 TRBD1 TGTGCCAGCTCCCCCAACAGGGGGGACTATGGCTACACCTTC CASSPNRGDYGYTF
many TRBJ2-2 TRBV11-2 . TGTGCCAGCAGACCACGACGTCAAGCGAACACCGGGGAGCTGTTTTTT CASRPRRQANTGELFF
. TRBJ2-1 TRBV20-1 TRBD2 TGCAGTGCCCGAGGGGTAGCGGGGAAAAATGAGCAGTTCTTC CSARGVAGKNEQFF
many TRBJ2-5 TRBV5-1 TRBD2 TGCGCCAGCAGCTTGATATCCGGGAGGGGCCGAGAGACCCAGTACTTC CASSLISGRGRETQYF
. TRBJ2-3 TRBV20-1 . TGCAGTGAGAGGGGGAGAGGCGATACGCAGTATTTT CSERGRGDTQYF
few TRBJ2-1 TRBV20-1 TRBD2 TGCAGTGCCACCAGTTCGAGCGGGAGGGCCTGGAATGAGCAGTTCTTC CSATSSSGRAWNEQFF
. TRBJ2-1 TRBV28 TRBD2 TGTGCCAGCAGTTTATACCTAGCGGGACTTTCCTACAATGAGCAGTTCTTC CASSLYLAGLSYNEQFF
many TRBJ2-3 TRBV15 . TGTGCCACCAGCAGAGATTTGGATACGCAGTATTTT CATSRDLDTQYF
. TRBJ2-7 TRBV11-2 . TGTGCCAGCAGCTTAGTGAGGGGTCGGCAGGGACGGTCCTACGAGCAGTACTTC CASSLVRGRQGRSYEQYF
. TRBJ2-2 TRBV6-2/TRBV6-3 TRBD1 TGTGCCAGCAGTCACACGGGACAGGGTTCCACCGGGGAGCTGTTTTTT CASSHTGQGSTGELFF
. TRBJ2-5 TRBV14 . TGTGCCAGCAGCCCCCAACGTGCGGAGACCCAGTACTTC CASSPQRAETQYF
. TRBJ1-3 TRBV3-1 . TGTGCCAGCAGCCAAGGCGGCGGAAACACCATATATTTT CASSQGGGNTIYF
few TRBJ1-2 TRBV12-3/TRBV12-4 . TGTGCCAGCAGCCTACGGGGAATTGGGGGCTACACCTTC CASSLRGIGGYTF
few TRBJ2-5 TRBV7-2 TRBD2 TGTGCCAGCAGCTACGGACTAGCGGGAACCCCCGAGACCCAGTACTTC CASSYGLAGTPETQYF
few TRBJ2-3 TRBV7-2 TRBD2 TGTGCCAGCAGCTTTAGCGGGAGTAAAGCGGATACGCAGTATTTT CASSFSGSKADTQYF
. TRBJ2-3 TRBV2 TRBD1 TGTGCCAGCAGTGAACAGGGGGACGGCACAGATACGCAGTATTTT CASSEQGDGTDTQYF
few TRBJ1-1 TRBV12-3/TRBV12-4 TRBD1 TGTGCCAGCAGTTTTACAGGGGACACTGAAGCTTTCTTT CASSFTGDTEAFF
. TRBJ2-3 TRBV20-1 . TGCAGTGCTAGTTTTTCTACCCCCTGGGATACGCAGTATTTT CSASFSTPWDTQYF
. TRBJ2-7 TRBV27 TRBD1 TGTGCCAGCAGCCCAATAAGGGGGACAGGGCTCTACGAGCAGTACTTC CASSPIRGTGLYEQYF
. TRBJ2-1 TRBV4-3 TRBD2 TGCGCCAGCAGCCAAGATCAAAGGCTAGCGGGAGTAAGGTACAATGAGCAGTTCTTC CASSQDQRLAGVRYNEQFF
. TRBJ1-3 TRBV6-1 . TGTGCCAGCCTGGACAGCCCAGGAAACACCATATATTTT CASLDSPGNTIYF
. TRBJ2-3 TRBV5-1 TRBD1 TGCGCCAGCAGCTCGGCAGGGGGCGGAGGGAAAGATACGCAGTATTTT CASSSAGGGGKDTQYF
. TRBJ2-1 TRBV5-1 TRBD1 TGCGCCAGCAGCTTGGGGGACAGGGTTCGCATGGTTGAGCAGTTCTTC CASSLGDRVRMVEQFF
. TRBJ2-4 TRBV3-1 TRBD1 TGTGCCAGCAGCCAAGAGAGGACAGGGAAAGGGGAAAACATTCAGTACTTC CASSQERTGKGENIQYF
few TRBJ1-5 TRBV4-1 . TGCGCCAGCAGCCAACTCTCGGACGGAAGCAATCAGCCCCAGCATTTT CASSQLSDGSNQPQHF
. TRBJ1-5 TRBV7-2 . TGTGCCAGCAGCTTACAGGGCTATCAGCCCCAGCATTTT CASSLQGYQPQHF
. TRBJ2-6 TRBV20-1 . TGCAGTGCCAACCTTGGTTACTCTGGGGCCAACGTCCTGACTTTC CSANLGYSGANVLTF
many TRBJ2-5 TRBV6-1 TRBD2 TGTGCCAGCAGTACGACTAGCGGGGGGGAGACCCAGTACTTC CASSTTSGGETQYF
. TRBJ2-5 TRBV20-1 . TGCAGTGCCAGCCCAGGGGAGACCCAGTACTTC CSASPGETQYF
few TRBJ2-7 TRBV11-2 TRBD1 TGTGCCAGCAGCTCAACAGGGGTAAACCTCGAGCAGTACTTC CASSSTGVNLEQYF
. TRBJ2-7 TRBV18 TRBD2 TGTGCCAGCTCCCACAGCGGGGGCAGGTTTGAGCAGTACTTC CASSHSGGRFEQYF
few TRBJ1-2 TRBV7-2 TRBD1 TGTGCCAGCAGCAACCGACAGGGGTGGCACTATGGCTACACCTTC CASSNRQGWHYGYTF
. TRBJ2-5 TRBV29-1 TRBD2 TGCAGCGTGGGGTCCGGGACTAGCGCGAAAATTCAAGAGACCCAGTACTTC CSVGSGTSAKIQETQYF
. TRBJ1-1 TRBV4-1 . TGCGCCAGCAGCCAACTTGGGACAACGAACACTGAAGCTTTCTTT CASSQLGTTNTEAFF
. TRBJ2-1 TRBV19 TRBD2 TGTGCCAGTAGTATAGCTAGCGGGAGCTACAATGAGCAGTTCTTC CASSIASGSYNEQFF
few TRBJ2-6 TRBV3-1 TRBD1 TGTGCCAGCAGGCATACAGGGGCTGGGGCCAACGTCCTGACTTTC CASRHTGAGANVLTF
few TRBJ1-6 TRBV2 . TGTGCCAGCTCCTATTCAGGCCGATTGGGTGCATCACCCCTCCACTTT CASSYSGRLGASPLHF
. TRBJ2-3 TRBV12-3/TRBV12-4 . TGTGCCAGCAGTCAGCGACAGGTTTCTAGCACAGATACGCAGTATTTT CASSQRQVSSTDTQYF
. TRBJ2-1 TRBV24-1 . TGTGCCACCAGTCTAGGGGGGTTAAATGAGCAGTTCTTC CATSLGGLNEQFF
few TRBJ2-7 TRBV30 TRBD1 TGTGCCTGGGGGACAGTTTCCTACGAGCAGTACTTC CAWGTVSYEQYF
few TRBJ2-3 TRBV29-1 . TGCAGCGTTGAGGCCCGACTAGCAGATACGCAGTATTTT CSVEARLADTQYF
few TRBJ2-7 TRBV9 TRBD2 TGTGCCAGCAGCACTAGCGGGGACTACTACGAGCAGTACTTC CASSTSGDYYEQYF
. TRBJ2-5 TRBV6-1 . TGTGCCAGCCTTCGTCGGTTGGAGACCCAGTACTTC CASLRRLETQYF